This T cell receptor (beta chain) was documented in a study of neurological immune-mediated disorders. Study-level findings and limits: In HTLV-1-associated myelopathy, TCR clonal expansion was greatest, and in multiple sclerosis it was least, below healthy controls. No CDR3 amino acid sequences recurred among expanded clones across subjects, suggesting private repertoires in all groups.

PBMCs stored at -80 C, 2 million in total, were the source of the unsorted libraries. TCRdb passed the 5' RACE reads through MiXCR, listing each CDR3 protein once. The table shows some 37,000 distinct CDR3 sequences, with 13% to 15% occurring only once. Germline lookup yields CDR1 MNHEY and CDR2 SVGAGI. This CDR3 has 15 amino acids. Regarding this clonotype: Its antigen is unknown. Germline is not matched at one junction end, which may reflect a read error.

Sequences were obtained from PBMCs. This sequence originates from a woman in her forties or fifties with HTLV-1-associated myelopathy (HAM/TSP). The chain uses TRBV6-5 and TRBJ1-2; the match to TRBD1 covers 10 bases. This CDR3 reads CASSTRTGGNCGYTF. CDR3 DNA: TGTGCCAGCAGTACCCGGACAGGGGGAAACTGTGGCTACACCTTC.